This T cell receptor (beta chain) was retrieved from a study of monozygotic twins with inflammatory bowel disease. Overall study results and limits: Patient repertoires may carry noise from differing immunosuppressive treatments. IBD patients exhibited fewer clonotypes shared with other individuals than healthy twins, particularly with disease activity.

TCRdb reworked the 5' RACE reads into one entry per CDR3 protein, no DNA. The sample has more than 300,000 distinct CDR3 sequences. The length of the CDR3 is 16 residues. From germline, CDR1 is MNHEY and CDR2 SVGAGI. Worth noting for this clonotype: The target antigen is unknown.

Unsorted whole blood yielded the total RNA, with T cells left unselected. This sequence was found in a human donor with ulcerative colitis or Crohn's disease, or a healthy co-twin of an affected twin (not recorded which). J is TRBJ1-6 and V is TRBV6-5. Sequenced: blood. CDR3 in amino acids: CASSSTYSSYNSPLHF.